This entry is about one TCR beta chain. Its antigen is still unknown. The sequenced template was cDNA made from the entire isolated RNA. The protocol was immunoSEQ multiplex PCR, while the TCRdb copy is restricted to in-frame clones and leaves out a portion. The sample records 93,000 or so clones, roughly 28% being singletons. The sample is drawn from a study of beta chain features in type 1 diabetes. Study as a whole: In age, gender and cell yields, patients were similar to healthy donors. General study results and limits: Shortening that was moderate but significant affected the TCRB CDR3s of Type 1 diabetes patients in all four CD4+ subsets. VDJ junctions from type 1 diabetes patients carried fewer insertions and larger deletions.

Germline V CDR1 and CDR2: MNHNY, SVGAGI (reference sequence). With 6 bases removed from V and 2 bases from J, the gap between germline ends came to 11 bases. CDR3 length: 13 residues. About 116 mL of blood, on average, came from one heparinised draw per donor. CD4+ naive, central memory, regulatory and stem cell-like memory subsets were isolated by sorting on CD45RO/CCR7/CD25/CD127/CD95/CD27. This sequence originates from a woman aged 18-29 years with type 1 diabetes. The sample was central memory CD4+ T cells from blood. V gene TRBV6-6 combines with J gene TRBJ2-7; possible D gene TRBD2, 7 bases. CDR3 loop: CASSEGGAYEQYV. Here the CDR3 DNA reads TGTGCCAGCAGCGAAGGGGGGGCCTACGAGCAGTACGTC.